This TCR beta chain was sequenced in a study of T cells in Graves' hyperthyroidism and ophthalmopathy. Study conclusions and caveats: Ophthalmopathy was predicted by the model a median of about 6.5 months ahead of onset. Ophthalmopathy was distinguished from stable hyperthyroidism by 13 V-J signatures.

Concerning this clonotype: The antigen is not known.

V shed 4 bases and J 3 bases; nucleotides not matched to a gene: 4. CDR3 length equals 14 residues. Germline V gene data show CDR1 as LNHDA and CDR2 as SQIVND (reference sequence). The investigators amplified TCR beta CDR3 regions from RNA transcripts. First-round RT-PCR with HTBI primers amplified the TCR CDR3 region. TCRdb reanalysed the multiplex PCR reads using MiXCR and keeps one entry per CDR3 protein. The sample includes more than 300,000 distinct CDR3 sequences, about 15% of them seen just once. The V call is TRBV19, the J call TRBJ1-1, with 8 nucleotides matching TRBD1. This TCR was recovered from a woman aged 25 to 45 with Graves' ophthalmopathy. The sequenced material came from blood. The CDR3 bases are TGTGCCAGTAGTAGACAGGGGAGGGACACTGAAGCTTTCTTT. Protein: CASSRQGRDTEAFF.